This T cell receptor beta chain comes out of a study of cytomegalovirus exposure and HLA in healthy donors. The study ran its PCR with 60 Vbeta and 13 Jbeta primers. Authors' processing steps: Approximately 12 million of 75 million to 85 million unique TCR beta chains were shared, per a later count. Using immunoSEQ multiplex PCR, the repertoire was profiled, and TCRdb retains in-frame clones only, with some absent. That table gives V, J and clone size, and the DNA gave D and trimming. This repertoire shows roughly 150,000 clones, roughly 82% found once; its top ten account for 6.6%. Germline V gives CDR1 KGHSH, CDR2 LQKENI. V trimming: 0 bases; J trimming: 7 bases; junction bases outside the gene matches: 3. The CDR3 has 15 amino acids.

This clonotype was obtained from a woman in her forties or fifties in good health and CMV-seropositive. Sequences were obtained from PBMCs. J is TRBJ1-6 and V is TRBV18; 7 bases map to TRBD1. CDR3 in amino acids: CASSPPDRQNSPLHF. The CDR3 DNA follows: TGTGCCAGCTCACCACCGGACAGGCAAAATTCACCCCTCCACTTT.